These 29 T cell receptor beta chains were all obtained from the same sample, sequenced in a study of molecular identifiers for immune sequencing clone quantification. In TCRdb, the PCR reads were re-called with MiXCR into one record per CDR3 protein. The sample records about 640,000 distinct CDR3 sequences, roughly 21% being singletons. The specimen sequenced was naive CD8+ T cells from blood, with Jurkat cell RNA spiked in. Subset given: FACS-sorted CD8+CD4-CCR7+CD45RA+ naive T cells. The receptors come from a human donor in good health. Some libraries in this study had Jurkat cell RNA spiked in.

This clonotype came up many times. V is TRBV27 and J is TRBJ2-2, with D perhaps TRBD1 (6 bases). The CDR3 sequence is 14 residues long. V shed 6 bases and J shed 6 bases, with 14 bases lying between them. The germline gives CDR1 MNHEY, CDR2 SMNVEV (reference sequence). CDR3 DNA: TGTGCCAGCAGGACAGGTTTTCACTCCGGGGAGCTGTTTTTT. Protein: CASRTGFHSGELFF.

In its sample, this clonotype was seen many times. The J gene is TRBJ1-1, the V gene TRBV27; the match to TRBD1 covers 7 bases. The CDR3 spans 13 residues. The junction had 5 bases not matched to a gene; V was cut back by 5 bases and J by 5 bases. Germline CDR1 reads MNHEY; CDR2 reads SMNVEV (reference sequence). This CDR3 is CASSLYRGTEAFF. The CDR3 bases are TGTGCCAGCAGTCTTTACAGGGGTACTGAAGCTTTCTTT.

This clonotype was observed a handful of times. The chain links TRBV27 to TRBJ2-7, with TRBD1 identical over 7 bases. The germline gives CDR1 MNHEY, CDR2 SMNVEV (reference sequence). V trimming: 7 bases; J trimming: 5 bases; junction bases outside the gene matches: 14. This CDR3 comprises 15 residues. The CDR3 DNA follows: TGTGCCAGCACTCCGTTACTGACAGGGTTGAACGAGCAGTACTTC. Its protein is CASTPLLTGLNEQYF.

This clonotype was observed at least ten times. The chain uses TRBV4-1 and TRBJ1-6; D may be TRBD1 (5 bases). V was clipped by 3 bases and J by 9 bases, with 18 bases between them. Germline CDR1 reads MGHRA; CDR2 reads YSYEKL. There are 16 residues in the CDR3. This CDR3 reads CASSQIIRDAGSPLHF. CDR3 in DNA: TGCGCCAGCAGCCAGATTATTCGGGACGCTGGTTCACCCCTCCACTTT.

On this clonotype itself: A read error may explain this, as a much larger clone is one base away. The CDR3 protein is CASSTQILAALTNEQFF. CDR3 coding DNA: TGTGCCAGCAGTACTCAAATACTAGCGGCACTTACCAATGAGCAGTTCTTC. The chain couples TRBV27 to TRBJ2-1, with 8 nucleotides matching TRBD2. This CDR3 has 17 amino acids. Germline lookup yields CDR1 MNHEY and CDR2 SMNVEV (reference sequence). Losses at the gene ends were 5 bases for V and 6 bases for J; bases not matched to a gene: 15.

Notes on this clonotype: A junction end diverges from the germline sequence, so it may reflect a read error. This rearrangement joins TRBV10-1 to TRBJ2-7; D uncertain. Per germline, CDR1 WNHNN and CDR2 SYGVQD (reference sequence). The CDR3 runs to 10 residues. The CDR3 coding sequence is TGCGCCATCAGTCTCTACGAGCAGTACTTC. Its protein product is CAISLYEQYF.

On this clonotype: A much more abundant neighbour one base away suggests this may be a read error. V and J are TRBV6-6 and TRBJ2-7; D tentatively fits TRBD1 or TRBD2 (6 bases each). The CDR3 runs to 13 residues. The V gene's germline CDR1 is MNHNY and CDR2 SVGAGI (reference sequence). V was clipped by 6 bases and J by 6 bases, with 15 bases between them. For the CDR3, the DNA is TGTGCCAGCAGGGGGGGCTTCGGGGGCGAGCAGTACTTC. It translates to CASRGGFGGEQYF.

A note on this clonotype: The junction shows a germline mismatch at one end, possibly a read error. The chain employs TRBV29-1 and TRBJ2-1; TRBD2 agrees at 7 bases. This CDR3 contains 13 residues. Germline V lookup: CDR1 SQVTM, CDR2 ANQGSEA. The CDR3 coding sequence is TGCAGCGTTGACCGGGACTACAACAATGAGCAGTCCTTC. Translated: CSVDRDYNNEQSF.

This clonotype has only one observation. A clone one base away is much larger, so this may be a read error. The chain carries TRBV7-6 and TRBJ1-1, with TRBD1 identical over 8 bases. The CDR3 is 15 amino acids. V dropped 5 bases and J dropped 6; count of bases not matched to a gene: 11. Germline V gene sequence: CDR1 SGHVS, CDR2 FNYEAQ. CDR3 residues: CASSPQTGVDAEAFF. In DNA, the CDR3 is TGTGCCAGCAGCCCTCAGACAGGGGTGGACGCTGAAGCTTTCTTT.

This clonotype has more than one count but fewer than ten. The chain has TRBV20-1 and TRBJ2-7; no reliable D call. The germline CDR1 and CDR2 sequences are DFQATT and SNEGSKA (reference sequence). Trimming cost V 1 base and J 1 base, with 8 bases left between them. The CDR3 covers 13 residues. Here the CDR3 reads CSARGPDSYEQYF. The CDR3 coding sequence is TGCAGTGCTAGAGGTCCGGATTCCTACGAGCAGTACTTC.

On this clonotype: A much larger clone is a single base away; this may be a read error. The V call is TRBV9, the J call TRBJ1-5; 7 nucleotides agree with TRBD1. From germline, CDR1 is SGDLS and CDR2 YYNGEE. This CDR3 region has 15 residues. The CDR3 loop is CASSVEGTVNQSQHF. CDR3 sequence (DNA): TGTGCCAGCAGCGTAGAGGGGACAGTTAATCAGTCCCAGCATTTT. Based on the CDR3 plus reference TRBV9 and TRBJ1-5, the full variable domain is DSGVTQTPKHLITATGQRVTLRCSPRSGDLSVYWYQQSLDQGLQFLIQYYNGEERAKGNILERFSAQQFPDLHSELNLSSLELGDSALYFCASSVEGTVNQSQHFGDGTRLSIL.

With regard to this clonotype: A single base separates this from a much larger clone, so it may be a read error. CDR3 coding DNA: TGTGCCAGCAGTTACTCGGAGGGGTACGAGCTGTACTTC. Translation gives CASSYSEGYELYF. The rearrangement joins TRBV6-5 to TRBJ2-7; D perhaps matches TRBD2 (6 bases). CDR1 and CDR2 (germline): MNHEY, SVGAGI. This CDR3 contains 13 residues.

This clonotype was recorded many times. The rearrangement links TRBV9 to TRBJ1-5; 7 bases map to TRBD1. The V gene end was trimmed by 3 bases and the J gene end by 5 bases; junction bases not matched to a gene: 8. This CDR3 is built from 15 residues. The germline CDR1 and CDR2 sequences are SGDLS and YYNGEE. The CDR3 DNA is TGTGCCAGCAGCGCAACAGGGGAGGTCGATCAGCCCCAGCATTTT. Protein product: CASSATGEVDQPQHF.

V gene TRBV11-2 combines with J gene TRBJ1-2; the match to TRBD1 covers 9 bases. V dropped 4 bases and J dropped 8; count of bases not matched to a gene: 17. The length of the CDR3 is 17 residues. Germline V gene data show CDR1 as SGHAT and CDR2 as FQNNGV. DNA of the CDR3: TGTGCCAGCAGCTCGGATAGGTGGACAGGGGTTACCTACGGCTACACCTTC. It encodes CASSSDRWTGVTYGYTF.

This clonotype has ten or more counts. This chain connects TRBV19 to TRBJ2-6, with no clear D. Germline CDR1 and CDR2: LNHDA and SQIVND (reference sequence). This CDR3 is 18 amino acids long. The V and J ends lost 4 bases and 0 bases respectively, with 16 bases between them. CDR3 bases: TGTGCCAGTAGTAGACACGAATTCTCGAGCTCTGGGGCCAACGTCCTGACTTTC. The encoded protein is CASSRHEFSSSGANVLTF. The full variable domain, completed using reference TRBV19 and TRBJ2-6, is DGGITQSPKYLFRKEGQNVTLSCEQNLNHDAMYWYRQDPGQGLRLIYYSQIVNDFQKGDIAEGYSVSREKKESFPLTVTSAQKNPTAFYLCASSRHEFSSSGANVLTFGAGSRLTVL.

The rearrangement links TRBV7-9 to TRBJ2-2; 9 nucleotides match TRBD1. V lost 5 bases and J lost 0; bases outside the gene matches: 16. The germline V gene has CDR1 SEHNR and CDR2 FQNEAQ (reference sequence). The CDR3 loop spans 20 amino acids. The CDR3 protein is CASSPHPYFDRGSNTGELFF. The CDR3 DNA reads as TGTGCCAGCAGCCCTCATCCCTATTTTGACAGGGGGTCGAACACCGGGGAGCTGTTTTTT. The full variable domain, its missing parts supplied by reference TRBV7-9 and TRBJ2-2, is DTGVSQNPRHKITKRGQNVTFRCDPISEHNRLYWYRQTLGQGPEFLTYFQNEAQLEKSRLLSDRFSAERPKGSFSTLEIQRTEQGDSAMYLCASSPHPYFDRGSNTGELFFGEGSRLTVL.

In this sample, this clonotype turned up a few times. The chain carries TRBV27 and TRBJ2-7; TRBD1 matches 7 bases. Germline V gene data show CDR1 as MNHEY and CDR2 as SMNVEV (reference sequence). The CDR3 is 16 residues long. The V gene end was trimmed by 7 bases and the J gene end by 5 bases; junction bases not matched to a gene: 17. CDR3: CASNTAQGVGANEQYF. The CDR3, as DNA: TGTGCCAGCAACACCGCTCAGGGGGTTGGTGCGAACGAGCAGTACTTC.

This clonotype was observed many times. The V and J genes are TRBV6-6 and TRBJ2-3, with 10 positions matching TRBD2. Germline trimming cut 4 bases from V and 2 bases from J; bases unmatched to any gene: 6. The CDR3 sequence is 16 residues long. Germline CDR1 MNHNY, CDR2 SVGAGI (reference sequence). CDR3 sequence (DNA): TGTGCCAGCAGTTCGGGACTAGCGTCTTCCACAGATACGCAGTATTTT. It encodes CASSSGLASSTDTQYF.

At least ten counts were recorded for this clonotype. The V and J genes are TRBV3-1 and TRBJ1-5; D gene uncertain. From germline, CDR1 is LGHDT and CDR2 YNNKEL (reference sequence). The CDR3 runs 13 residues. V lost 1 base to trimming and J lost 9 bases, with 10 bases between them. The CDR3 region is CASSQGARRPQHF. As DNA, the CDR3 is TGTGCCAGCAGCCAAGGGGCCCGGCGGCCCCAGCATTTT.

In its sample, this clonotype was seen a few times. The gene calls are TRBV3-1 and TRBJ1-2; maybe TRBD1 (5 bases). The germline V and J ends were trimmed by 3 bases and 14 bases, with 16 bases remaining between them. Germline V CDR1 and CDR2: LGHDT, YNNKEL (reference sequence). The CDR3 is 12 amino acids. The CDR3, as DNA: TGTGCCAGCAGCCAGGGGCAGGGTCTCTTTACCTTC. This codes for CASSQGQGLFTF. The entire variable domain, with the rest obtained from reference TRBV3-1 and TRBJ1-2, is as follows: DTAVSQTPKYLVTQMGNDKSIKCEQNLGHDTMYWYKQDSKKFLKIMFSYNNKELIINETVPNRFSPKSPDKAHLNLHINSLELGDSAVYFCASSQGQGLFTFGSGTRLTVV.

Only one count was recorded for this clonotype. Compared with germline, one end of the junction differs, possibly owing to a read error. The chain links TRBV7-9 to TRBJ1-1; TRBD1 aligns across 7 bases. Germline loops: CDR1 SEHNR, CDR2 FQNEAQ (reference sequence). The CDR3 has 15 amino acids. The CDR3 spells CASSWGTQGNTEALF. Written as DNA, the CDR3 is TGTGCCAGCAGCTGGGGGACACAGGGGAACACTGAAGCTCTCTTT.

This clonotype has at least ten counts. The rearrangement links TRBV2 to TRBJ2-3; D is possibly TRBD2 (6 bases). This CDR3 contains 14 residues. Trimming shortened V by 3 bases and J by 1 base, and 8 bases separated the two germline ends. CDR1 is SNHLY and CDR2 is FYNNEI in the germline V gene. CDR3 bases: TGTGCCAGCAGTGAGGAGGGAGGCACAGATACGCAGTATTTT. Its protein product is CASSEEGGTDTQYF.

Remarks on this clonotype: Since a much larger clone is just one base distant, this may be a read error. V and J are TRBV19 and TRBJ2-3; D is unclear. The CDR3 spans 15 residues. Trimming pared 2 bases from V and 2 bases from J, leaving 11 bases between. In germline, CDR1 is LNHDA, CDR2 SQIVND (reference sequence). CDR3 in DNA: TGTGCCAGTAGTATATCTTCGAGAGTCACAGATACGCAGTATTTT. This translates into CASSISSRVTDTQYF.

The table lists this clonotype with a few counts. CDR3 amino acids: CASTLKGRGRQPQHF. CDR3 in DNA: TGTGCCAGTACCCTGAAGGGCAGGGGGCGTCAGCCCCAGCATTTT. This chain links TRBV19 with TRBJ1-5; 8 bases align to TRBD1. The junction had 11 bases not matched to a gene; V was cut back by 7 bases and J by 6 bases. Germline CDR1 and CDR2: LNHDA and SQIVND (reference sequence). This CDR3 spans 15 amino acids.

This clonotype was picked up many times. The V gene is TRBV15, the J gene TRBJ1-5; D unclear. V lost 4 bases and J lost 0, with 16 bases in between. The germline CDR1 and CDR2 sequences are LNHNV and YYDKDF (reference sequence). This CDR3 region has 17 residues. The CDR3 spells CATSTGIALTSNQPQHF. CDR3 DNA sequence: TGTGCCACCAGCACTGGGATCGCGCTTACTAGCAATCAGCCCCAGCATTTT.

This clonotype has a handful of counts. V gene TRBV7-9 combines with J gene TRBJ2-1; 9 nucleotides align to TRBD1. This CDR3 comprises 15 residues. V lost 4 bases to trimming and J lost 6 bases; unmatched junction nucleotides: 7. The V gene's germline CDR1 is SEHNR and CDR2 FQNEAQ (reference sequence). The CDR3 DNA follows: TGTGCCAGCAGCTCAACCACGGGACAGGGCAATGAGCAGTTCTTC. Translated, it gives CASSSTTGQGNEQFF. The entire variable domain, with the rest obtained from reference TRBV7-9 and TRBJ2-1, is as follows: DTGVSQNPRHKITKRGQNVTFRCDPISEHNRLYWYRQTLGQGPEFLTYFQNEAQLEKSRLLSDRFSAERPKGSFSTLEIQRTEQGDSAMYLCASSSTTGQGNEQFFGPGTRLTVL.

Of note for this clonotype: A single base separates this from a much larger clone, so it may be a read error. The chain joins TRBV7-9 to TRBJ2-5; unclear D gene. Trimming left V 1 base short and J 5 bases short, with 14 bases between. Germline V gene data show CDR1 as SEHNR and CDR2 as FQNEAQ (reference sequence). The CDR3 extends over 15 amino acids. CDR3 nucleotide sequence: TGTGCCAGCAGCTTAGTATCTATGTCTGACGAGACCCAGTACTTC. Amino acid sequence: CASSLVSMSDETQYF. Drawing the rest from reference TRBV7-9 and TRBJ2-5, the complete variable domain is DTGVSQNPRHKITKRGQNVTFRCDPISEHNRLYWYRQTLGQGPEFLTYFQNEAQLEKSRLLSDRFSAERPKGSFSTLEIQRTEQGDSAMYLCASSLVSMSDETQYFGPGTRLLVL.

Only a few counts were recorded for this clonotype. The chain uses TRBV7-2 and TRBJ2-3; D uncertain. The CDR3 has 13 residues. Per germline, CDR1 SGHTA and CDR2 FQGNSA. Trimming cost V 8 bases and J 2 bases, with 11 bases left between them. CDR3 DNA sequence: TGTGCCAGCTTTGAACTTGACACAGATACGCAGTATTTT. It is translated as CASFELDTDTQYF.

Only a few counts were recorded for this clonotype. This may be a read error, as it is one base from a much larger clone. The chain is built from TRBV4-1 and TRBJ1-3, with TRBD1 as a possible D gene (5 bases). This CDR3 is built from 19 residues. Germline-derived CDR1 and CDR2 are MGHRA and YSYEKL. The chain's CDR3 is CASSQDSQATGSPGNAIYF. The CDR3 DNA is TGCGCCAGCAGCCAAGATTCACAGGCAACAGGCTCACCTGGAAACGCCATATATTTT.